Included here is one TCR beta chain sequence, with context. Its antigen is currently unknown. This sample was included in a study of cytomegalovirus exposure and HLA in healthy donors. Study results and limitations: Rare TCR sequences dominated, though some public TCRs recurred in many donors. Both high specificity and high sensitivity reportedly marked the classifier's diagnosis of cytomegalovirus status.

TCRdb's table, derived via immunoSEQ multiplex PCR, lists solely in-frame clones and lacks some. The sample has 250,000 to 400,000 clones; roughly 87% are singletons. These donors were members of the approximately 120-subject validation cohort, a group separate from the roughly 670-subject first cohort. The CDR3 length is 16 residues. Per the germline V gene, CDR1 is SNHLY and CDR2 is FYNNEI. V gave up 6 bases and J gave up 3 bases, with 18 bases separating them. The clonotype comes from a man younger than 40 in good health and CMV-seronegative. This sequence joins TRBV2 and TRBJ1-3; D is perhaps TRBD1 (6 bases). The sequenced sample was PBMCs. The CDR3 spells CASRASVGAGGNTIYF. The CDR3 coding sequence is TGTGCCAGCAGAGCGTCGGTGGGGGCGGGTGGAAACACCATATATTTT.